The 5 T cell receptor beta chains below come from one sample, sequenced in a study of T cells after yellow fever vaccination. In TCRdb, the 5' RACE reads were re-called with MiXCR into one record per CDR3 protein. The table includes roughly 300,000 distinct CDR3 sequences, about 7.8% detected once. Sequenced here: PBMCs, sampled approximately 40 days after the first yellow fever vaccination. Receptors originate from a man between 18 and 35 years old who received the YFV17D yellow fever vaccine.

The CDR3 DNA reads TGTGCCAGCAGGACCGGACAGGGACCCTATGGCTACACCTTC. Translating it yields CASRTGQGPYGYTF. The chain recombines TRBV28 with TRBJ1-2; 8 positions agree with TRBD1. The length of the CDR3 is 14 residues. Germline CDR1 and CDR2: MDHEN and SYDVKM. J was trimmed by 4 bases and V by 6 bases; bases with no gene match: 7.

This clonotype was observed at least ten times. The chain links TRBV5-1 to TRBJ1-1; no firm D call. Germline loops: CDR1 SGHRS, CDR2 YFSETQ. The CDR3 is 16 amino acids. V lost 4 bases and J lost 1, with 17 bases in between. The CDR3 is CASSRTLFEGNTEAFF. DNA of the CDR3: TGCGCCAGCAGCCGGACCCTCTTTGAGGGGAACACTGAAGCTTTCTTT. The full variable domain, with the rest looked up from reference TRBV5-1 and TRBJ1-1, is KAGVTQTPRYLIKTRGQQVTLSCSPISGHRSVSWYQQTPGQGLQFLFEYFSETQRNKGNFPGRFSGRQFSNSRSEMNVSTLELGDSALYLCASSRTLFEGNTEAFFGQGTRLTVV.

V usage is TRBV20-1 and J usage is TRBJ2-7; D not certain. CDR3 size: 12 residues. Germline V lookup: CDR1 DFQATT, CDR2 SNEGSKA (reference sequence). The V and J ends lost 5 bases and 4 bases respectively, with 12 bases between them. CDR3 in DNA: TGCAGTGCTGGCCCTAAGATTTACGAGCAGTACTTC. This codes for CSAGPKIYEQYF.

This clonotype came up a few times. The V call is TRBV5-4, the J call TRBJ2-3; 7 nucleotides agree with TRBD1. The CDR3 sequence is 15 residues long. V lost 5 bases and J lost 0; bases outside the gene matches: 6. CDR1 and CDR2 from the germline V gene are SGHNT and YYREEE (reference sequence). The chain's CDR3 is CASRPDRKSTDTQYF. DNA for the CDR3: TGTGCCAGCAGGCCGGACAGGAAAAGCACAGATACGCAGTATTTT.

In its sample, this clonotype was seen a few times. CDR3 region: CSVDDRTLGETQYF. CDR3 DNA: TGCAGCGTTGATGACAGGACCCTGGGAGAGACCCAGTACTTC. The rearrangement links TRBV29-1 to TRBJ2-5, with D perhaps TRBD1 (6 bases). Between the trimmed V and J ends, which lost 3 bases and 4 bases, there was a span of 15 bases. CDR3 size: 14 residues. CDR1 SQVTM and CDR2 ANQGSEA come from the germline V gene.